The T cell receptor (beta chain) under discussion was sequenced for a study of cytomegalovirus exposure and HLA in healthy donors. V lost 1 base and J lost 12, with 16 bases in between. This CDR3 region has 14 residues. CDR1 is MGHRA, CDR2 YSYEKL, per germline. The repertoire was sequenced with immunoSEQ multiplex PCR; TCRdb's copy has only in-frame clones and lacks some. There are around 150,000 clones in the sample; around nine tenths occur only once, and roughly 4.2% lies in the top ten. The rearrangement links TRBV4-1 to TRBJ2-4; a weak D match, TRBD1 (5 bases). This TCR was recovered from a young man in good health and CMV-seropositive. The sequenced sample consisted of PBMCs. The CDR3 protein is CASSQVSARVSQYF. The CDR3 nucleotides are TGCGCCAGCAGCCAAGTCTCGGCCAGGGTGAGTCAGTACTTC.